This entry describes one T cell receptor beta chain. This clone's antigen is unknown. Base quality data are lacking; no much larger clone is found one base away. This sample is part of a study of cytomegalovirus exposure and HLA in healthy donors (TCRdb year 2017). Some background on the complete study: In an earlier analysis of approximately 640 of the donors, 276 Gb of sequence data and approximately 120 million unique TCR beta sequences from about 190 million T cells were reported. The aim of the study was to test whether cataloging public T cell receptors could identify signatures of past pathogen exposure. Because of strong linkage in the cohort, five DR-DQ haplotypes were treated as single units for association and clustering. Genome-wide SNP genotypes for about 60% of the roughly 670 donors were used in a later genetic analysis, which treated that subset as a discovery cohort. To study patterns of TCR occurrence, a later analysis re-analyzed previously published TCR beta repertoires from several hundred donors and added high-resolution HLA genotyping. Donor age, sex, ethnicity and CMV serostatus were compiled together with the repertoire data. Typing coverage differed by locus: A, B, C, DRB1 and DQB1 were typed in about 629-630 donors, DQA1 in roughly 510, DPA1 in 600 to 610, and DPB1 in 400 to 490. Approximately 300 gigabases of sequencing data and around 80 million unique TCR sequences made up an early release that covered around 640 HLA-typed donors. To predict cytomegalovirus infection status, the study combined high-throughput TCR immunosequencing, statistical association of individual TCRs with disease status, and machine learning. In an earlier analysis of several hundred of the donors, high-throughput TCR beta sequencing was used to judge whether each TCR beta V gene segment behaved as functional or pseudogenic. The study profiled the T cell repertoires of fewer than 850 subjects by immunosequencing and related them to cytomegalovirus serostatus. Across 398 genotyped donors of the cohort, an average of approximately 200,000 unique TCR beta nucleotide sequences per donor were sequenced, and 15% to 20% of those sequences were non-productive. Every discovery cohort repertoire had been produced on one sequencing platform. In the later analysis, no new phenotypic data were used to find candidate immune exposures; instead, reliance was placed on TCR beta sequences and their occurrence across donors. Of the 300 to 500 genotyped donors, 80% to 90% were placed in the genetic ancestry cluster associated with self-reported Caucasian donors. Both class I and class II loci were covered by HLA typing, at four-digit resolution. In addition to the first cohort of approximately 670 subjects, a separate validation cohort of 120 different subjects was used.

The cohort consisted of approximately 670 healthy bone marrow donors. At the time of sampling, all cohort members were nominally healthy, though unrecorded immune exposures were likely present. The donor was CMV seronegative and belonged to the group of 352 seronegative cohort members. Each donor provided a peripheral blood sample, and peripheral blood mononuclear cells were used for TCR beta sequencing. Genomic DNA extraction from the blood cell samples was performed with the Qiagen DNeasy Blood Extraction Kit. Paper-wide results and their limitations: The earlier analysis of nearly 600 of the donors excluded some 16 rarely observed V segments, including chromosome 9 orphons, because counts were too low. In an earlier analysis of approximately 590 of the donors, most TCR beta V segments appeared in productive rearrangements about 87% or about 30% of the time, broadly matching IMGT annotations. In a later genetic analysis, a missense DCLRE1C variant was associated with V-gene and J-gene trimming of TCR beta chains, and the association was replicated in an independent cohort. A further reported finding was that TCR beta sequences accurately predicted the HLA-A and HLA-B alleles for most subjects in the first cohort. In this cohort, only TCR beta chains were sequenced, and detectable features were limited by the absence of alpha or paired-chain data. In vitro tests confirmed that a few of the cytomegalovirus-associated TCR beta chains recognize cytomegalovirus antigens. In a later analysis, the rate of TCR association differed among HLA loci, with DRB1 alleles having the most associated TCRs and HLA-C alleles having the fewest. While some public TCRs were present in many individuals, most TCR sequences turned up only very rarely across donors. The study gave a list of 150 to 200 TCR beta chains associated with cytomegalovirus. A later analysis found that most CMV-associated TCR beta chains appeared HLA-restricted, with HLA associations seemingly driven largely by CMV exposure. When HLA alleles, especially DR and DQ, strongly co-occurred, attributing TCR associations to individual alleles was difficult. The classifier was reported to diagnose cytomegalovirus status with high specificity and sensitivity in both the original and validation cohorts. Because some donors lacked HLA typing at each locus, the association tests relied only on the typed subset. At a false discovery rate of 0.05, a later analysis linked some 17,000 TCR beta sequences to specific HLA alleles. Linkage disequilibrium might explain the correlated functional status among segregating V segments, but an unknown experimental factor could not be excluded. In a later analysis, HLA-associated TCR beta chains were found to be more clonally expanded and to have lower generation probabilities than equally common non-associated chains. It was suggested by the authors that the approach could potentially be generalized to other disease states and immunological phenotypes. A group of highly shared sequence variants was considered likely to be a technical artifact of the sequencing pipeline. The presence/absence analyses assumed that sequencing depth was roughly uniform across donors, and that assumption may not be true. The 87-base-pair reads could not distinguish some IMGT-functional V segments, including TRBV6-2 and TRBV6-3, so those segments were excluded. Immune exposure information for the cohort was limited to CMV serostatus. In a later genetic analysis, fewer N-insertions in productive TCRs were reported among donors in an Asian-associated ancestry cluster than the approximately 670-donor mean. In a later analysis, several top co-occurrence clusters were reported to appear linked to parvovirus B19, influenza, CMV and Epstein-Barr virus.

The CDR3 sequence holds 13 residues, the cysteine and phenylalanine included. Left in the record is the CDR3 DNA by itself, 39 bases read in frame from the first base. After removal of 2 bases from V and 3 bases from J, the junction retains 0 bases not matched to a gene. Via the germline V gene (reference sequence), CDR1 is MNHNY and CDR2 SVGAGI. Receptor amplification or capture employed the immunoSEQ multiplex PCR assay. For the multiplex PCR, a mixture combining 60 forward primers for TCR Vbeta segments and 13 reverse primers for TCR Jbeta segments was used. The CDR3 region of rearranged TCR beta genes was amplified from genomic DNA by a multiplex PCR assay. Amplified TCR beta libraries were sequenced as 87-base-pair reads on the Illumina HiSeq System. In the source study's methods: A later analysis tallied tens of millions of unique TCR beta chains across the 550 to 850 repertoires, and some 12 million of those chains were shared by two or more donors. To remove PCR and sequencing errors, raw reads were error-corrected and collapsed into unique sequences using a nearest-neighbor algorithm that merged closely related sequences. V, D and J gene segments were assigned by aligning CDR3 sequences to IMGT reference sequences. Each retained sequence needed at least a six-nucleotide match to both a V gene segment and a J gene segment. Rearrangements were called productive when the CDR3 lacked stop codons and stayed in frame with V and J; all others were non-productive. CDR3 was defined according to IMGT convention as the region running from the second conserved V-encoded cysteine to the conserved J-encoded phenylalanine. In an earlier analysis of roughly 610 of the donors, sequences lacking an unambiguous match to a single V gene segment were excluded. In an earlier analysis of 500 to 750 of the donors, V segments were called functional above 56.7% productive rearrangements and were called segregating when the between-donor standard deviation exceeded 5%. A statistical classification framework was built for diagnosing cytomegalovirus status from the catalog of TCR beta chain sequences. A later analysis assigned V and J genes by comparing TCR nucleotide sequences with IMGT/GENE-DB human TR gene sequences. In a later analysis, CDR3 sequences and most-parsimonious VDJ recombination scenarios were assigned using the TCRdist pipeline. In a later analysis, each TCR beta chain was defined by its CDR3 amino acid sequence together with its V-gene family, and reads without a unique V-gene family were excluded. In a later analysis, 450 to 600 highly shared, low-generation-probability nucleotide sequences were removed to address suspected cross-contamination and a sequencing artifact. A later analysis calculated a clonal expansion index for each public chain from normalized within-repertoire ranks of inferred template counts. In a later analysis, generation probabilities were computed using a VDJ recombination model fitted to out-of-frame rearrangements, and the results were checked against IGoR. A later analysis scored TCR-TCR, TCR-HLA and TCR-CMV co-occurrence with hypergeometric tests, applying a repertoire-size bias correction to TCR pairs. To estimate false discovery rates, a later analysis permuted the HLA or CMV assignments 20 times. In a later analysis, co-occurring TCRs were grouped with DBSCAN, and TCRdist sequence similarity was added when clustering was performed within HLA-allele-positive subsets. Repertoires with fewer than 30,000 or more than 120,000 public chains, plus five repertoires with anomalous nucleotide sharing, were excluded from co-occurrence clustering. This is the immuneACCESS table as TCRdb keeps it, with only in-frame sequences that have V and J called. A part of the clones is gone; compared with another copy, unresolved V genes explain less than half, and the rest is unexplained. That table furnishes V, J and clone size, whereas the DNA furnished D and trimming. Recorded for this sample are some 110,000 clones; roughly 66% of them occurred a single time. Clones ranked in the top ten supply roughly 2% of the sample.

The chain employs TRBV6-6 and TRBJ1-2; TRBD1 fits 7 bases in the junction. The material sequenced was PBMCs. The TCR was taken from a woman aged 30 to 39 in good health and CMV-seronegative. The CDR3 sequence is CASSYTGDYGYTF. At the DNA level, the sequence is TGTGCCAGCAGTTACACAGGGGACTATGGCTACACCTTC.